This T cell receptor (beta chain) was observed in a study of early T cells in non-severe SARS-CoV-2 infection. Study-level information: Chains were unpaired, as sequencing was done on bulk RNA from unsorted whole blood.

This clonotype was detected a few times. Its specificity is unknown. Germline V gene lookup returns CDR1 SQVTM and CDR2 ANQGSEA. This CDR3 is 15 amino acids long. V shed 7 bases and J 1 base; nucleotides not matched to a gene: 9. Researchers tagged individual cDNA molecules with unique molecular identifiers. MiXCR was run by TCRdb on the 5' RACE reads, yielding one entry per CDR3 protein. The table has 40,000 to 50,000 distinct CDR3 sequences, under 14% seen once. Study observations and caveats: Comparison of clonotypes with VDJdb favored anti-spike CD8 responses while missing private and CD4 specificities.

The chain uses TRBV29-1 and TRBJ2-2; 7 bases align to TRBD1. Sequencing was carried out using whole blood. The sequence was obtained from an adult who was a healthcare worker with PCR-confirmed SARS-CoV-2 infection or an uninfected control (not recorded which). DNA for the CDR3: TGCAGCGCCAGGGGACAGAACCAGAACACCGGGGAGCTGTTTTTT. It encodes CSARGQNQNTGELFF.